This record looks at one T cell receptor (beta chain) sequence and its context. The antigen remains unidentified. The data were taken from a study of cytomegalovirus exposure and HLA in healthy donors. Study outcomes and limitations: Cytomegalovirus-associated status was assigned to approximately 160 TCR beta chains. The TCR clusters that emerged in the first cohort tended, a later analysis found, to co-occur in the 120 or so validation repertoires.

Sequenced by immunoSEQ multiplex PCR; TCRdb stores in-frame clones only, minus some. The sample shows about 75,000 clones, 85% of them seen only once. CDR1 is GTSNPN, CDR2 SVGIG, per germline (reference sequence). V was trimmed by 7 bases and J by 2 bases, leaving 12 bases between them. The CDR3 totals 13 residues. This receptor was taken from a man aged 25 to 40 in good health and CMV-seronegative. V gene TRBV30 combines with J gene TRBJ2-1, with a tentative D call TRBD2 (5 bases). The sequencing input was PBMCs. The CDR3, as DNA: TGTGCCTCTAGACTACCTGCCTACAATGAGCAGTTCTTC. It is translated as CASRLPAYNEQFF.